This T cell receptor beta chain was identified during a study of blood T cell repertoires in COVID-19. Turning to the study itself: COVID-19 samples from acute and convalescent phases originated in the United States, Italy and Spain. T cells, B-cell-depleted T cells, or PBMCs supplied cDNA or gDNA.

V gave up 0 bases and J gave up 2 bases, with 6 bases separating them. The CDR3 totals 13 residues. Looked up from germline, CDR1 is SGHDT and CDR2 is YYEEEE. Original methodology: Scientists estimated how many nucleated cells there were by amplifying reference gene primers. Sequenced by immunoSEQ multiplex PCR; TCRdb stores in-frame clones only, minus some. V and J calls and clone size are copied from that table; D and trimming were computed from the DNA. The table shows roughly 70,000 clones, with about 80% occurring only once. V usage is TRBV5-6 and J usage is TRBJ2-7; D gene uncertain. The receptor was derived from a woman aged 60-75 years with acute or convalescent COVID-19. The specimen was peripheral blood. The CDR3 bases are TGTGCCAGCAGCTTGGTAGAGGCCTACGAGCAGTACTTC. Translating it yields CASSLVEAYEQYF.